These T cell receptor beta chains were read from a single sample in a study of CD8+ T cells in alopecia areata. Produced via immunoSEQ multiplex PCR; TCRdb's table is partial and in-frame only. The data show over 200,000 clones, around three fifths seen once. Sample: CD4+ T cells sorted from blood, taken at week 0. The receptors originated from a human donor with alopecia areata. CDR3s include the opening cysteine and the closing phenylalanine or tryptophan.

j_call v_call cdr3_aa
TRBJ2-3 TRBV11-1 CASSPTVDTQYF
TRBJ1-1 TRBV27 CASWIDRTEAFF
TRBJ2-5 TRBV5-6 CASSSGQGETQYF
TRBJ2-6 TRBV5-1 CASSSLAAGANVLTF
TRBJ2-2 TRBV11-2 CASSKGRQLNTGELFF
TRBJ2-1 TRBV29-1 CSAPSFKYNEQFF
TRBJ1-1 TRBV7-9 CASSLGITGTEAFF
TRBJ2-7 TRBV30 CAWSVGTALEQYF
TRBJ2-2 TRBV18 CASSPPVAGVNTGELFF
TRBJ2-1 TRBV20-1 CSTPGDFEQFF
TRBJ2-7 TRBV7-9 CASSFGTGAYEQYF
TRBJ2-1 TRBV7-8 CASSPRPGGVSPYNEQFF
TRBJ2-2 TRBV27 CASSHTGTTNTGELFF
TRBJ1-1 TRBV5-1 CASRLGSSNTEAFF
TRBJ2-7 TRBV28 CATITFGTSYEQYF
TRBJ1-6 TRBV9 CASSGEGLGFPLHF
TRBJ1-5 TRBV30 CAWSQHQGQPQHF